The clone carrying this T cell receptor (beta chain) was seen more than once but under ten times. The source of the sample is a study of T cells of healthy individuals. TCRdb re-called the 5' RACE reads with MiXCR, one entry per CDR3 protein. This sample has 55,000 to 65,000 distinct CDR3 sequences; roughly 17% occur once, and the top ten carry approximately 4.8%. This receptor was identified in a human donor in good health.

The CDR3 reads CASKQGDYGYTF. CDR3 in DNA: TGTGCCAGTAAACAGGGAGACTATGGCTACACCTTC. The rearrangement links TRBV30 to TRBJ1-2; maybe TRBD1 (6 bases). V lost 8 bases and J lost 3, with 13 bases in between. This CDR3 is built from 12 residues. Germline CDR1 GTSNPN, CDR2 SVGIG (reference sequence).